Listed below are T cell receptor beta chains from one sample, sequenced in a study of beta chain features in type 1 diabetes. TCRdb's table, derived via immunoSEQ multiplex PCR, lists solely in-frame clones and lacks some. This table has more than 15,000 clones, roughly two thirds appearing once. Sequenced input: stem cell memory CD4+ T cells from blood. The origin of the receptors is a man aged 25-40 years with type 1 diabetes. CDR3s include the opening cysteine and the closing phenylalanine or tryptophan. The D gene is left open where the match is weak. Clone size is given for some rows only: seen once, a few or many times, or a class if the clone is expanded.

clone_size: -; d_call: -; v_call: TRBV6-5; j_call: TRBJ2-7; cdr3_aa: CASSYGRVYEQYF; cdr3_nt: TGTGCCAGCAGTTATGGTCGAGTCTACGAGCAGTACTTC
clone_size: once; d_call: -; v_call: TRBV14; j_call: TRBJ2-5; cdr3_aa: CASSHRRHSYQETQYF; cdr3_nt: TGTGCCAGCAGCCACCGAAGACATTCGTACCAAGAGACCCAGTACTTC
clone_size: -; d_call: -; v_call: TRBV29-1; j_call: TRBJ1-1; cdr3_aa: CSVGPRGGTEAFF; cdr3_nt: TGCAGCGTTGGCCCCAGGGGAGGGACTGAAGCTTTCTTT
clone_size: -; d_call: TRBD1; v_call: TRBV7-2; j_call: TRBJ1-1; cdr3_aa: CASSFGTGSTEAFF; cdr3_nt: TGTGCCAGCAGCTTCGGGACAGGGAGCACTGAAGCTTTCTTT
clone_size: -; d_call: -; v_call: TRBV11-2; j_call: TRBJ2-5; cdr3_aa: CASSFMLGQKETQYF; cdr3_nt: TGTGCCAGCAGCTTCATGCTCGGACAGAAAGAGACCCAGTACTTC
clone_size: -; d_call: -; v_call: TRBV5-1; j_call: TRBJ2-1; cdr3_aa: CASSLGTSYNEQFF; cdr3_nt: TGCGCCAGCAGCTTGGGTACTTCCTACAATGAGCAGTTCTTC
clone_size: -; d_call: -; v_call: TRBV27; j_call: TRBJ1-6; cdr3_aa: CASSFRGQLGNSPLHF; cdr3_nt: TGTGCCAGCAGTTTCCGAGGACAGCTAGGGAATTCACCCCTCCACTTT
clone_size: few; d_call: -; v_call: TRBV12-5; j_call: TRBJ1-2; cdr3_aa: CASGVQGNYGYTF; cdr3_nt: TGTGCTAGTGGCGTCCAGGGAAACTATGGCTACACCTTC
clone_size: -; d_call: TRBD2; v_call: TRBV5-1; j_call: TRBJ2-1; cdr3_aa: CASSLIPGTSGGDEQFF; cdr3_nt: TGCGCCAGCAGCTTAATCCCCGGGACTAGCGGGGGGGATGAGCAGTTCTTC
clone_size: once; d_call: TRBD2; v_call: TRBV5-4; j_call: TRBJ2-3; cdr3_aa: CASSLERYGTSEDTQYF; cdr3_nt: TGTGCCAGCAGCTTGGAACGCTACGGGACTAGTGAAGATACGCAGTATTTT
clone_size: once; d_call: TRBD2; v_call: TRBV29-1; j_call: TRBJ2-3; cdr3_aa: CSVATSGGPDTQYF; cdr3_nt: TGCAGCGTCGCGACTAGCGGGGGGCCAGATACGCAGTATTTT
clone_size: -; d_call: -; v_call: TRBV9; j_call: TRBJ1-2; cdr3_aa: CASSEGGQLAGYTF; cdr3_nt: TGTGCCAGCAGTGAGGGAGGGCAGTTGGCTGGCTACACCTTC
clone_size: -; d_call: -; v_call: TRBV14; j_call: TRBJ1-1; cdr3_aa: CASSPTWAVDMNTEAFF; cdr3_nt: TGTGCCAGCAGCCCCACCTGGGCAGTCGACATGAACACTGAAGCTTTCTTT
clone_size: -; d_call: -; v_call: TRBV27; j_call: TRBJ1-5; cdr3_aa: CASSPGLGVAQPQHF; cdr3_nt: TGTGCCAGCAGCCCCGGACTAGGGGTGGCACAGCCCCAGCATTTT
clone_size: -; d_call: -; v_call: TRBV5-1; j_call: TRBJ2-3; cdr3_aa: CASSPPGADTQYF; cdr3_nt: TGCGCCAGCAGCCCCCCAGGGGCAGATACGCAGTATTTT
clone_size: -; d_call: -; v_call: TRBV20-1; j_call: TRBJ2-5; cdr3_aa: CSARLLVGQYF; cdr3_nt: TGCAGTGCTAGACTACTAGTCGGCCAGTACTTC
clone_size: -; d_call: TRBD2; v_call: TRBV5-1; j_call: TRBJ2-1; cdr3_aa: CASSLERGGTPNEQFF; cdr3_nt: TGCGCCAGCAGCTTGGAGCGGGGGGGTACCCCCAATGAGCAGTTCTTC
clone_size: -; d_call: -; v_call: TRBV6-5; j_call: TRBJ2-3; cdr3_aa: CASSYYSAGTNTQYF; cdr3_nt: TGTGCCAGCAGTTACTATTCGGCGGGGACCAATACGCAGTATTTT
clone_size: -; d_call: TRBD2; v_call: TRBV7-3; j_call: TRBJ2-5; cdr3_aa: CASSLRPGGQETQYF; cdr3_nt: TGTGCCAGCAGCTTAAGGCCGGGGGGGCAAGAGACCCAGTACTTC
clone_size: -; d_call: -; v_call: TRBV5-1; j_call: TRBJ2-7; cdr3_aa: CASSLGLTLGYEQYF; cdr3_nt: TGCGCCAGCAGCTTGGGACTGACGTTAGGCTACGAGCAGTACTTC
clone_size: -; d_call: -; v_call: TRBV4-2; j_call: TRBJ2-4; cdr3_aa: CASSQDQGALAKNIQYF; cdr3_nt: TGTGCCAGCAGCCAAGATCAAGGAGCTTTAGCCAAAAACATTCAGTACTTC
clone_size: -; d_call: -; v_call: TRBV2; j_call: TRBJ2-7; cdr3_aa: CASSEQGLSYEQYF; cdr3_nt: TGTGCCAGCAGTGAGCAGGGCCTCTCCTACGAGCAGTACTTC
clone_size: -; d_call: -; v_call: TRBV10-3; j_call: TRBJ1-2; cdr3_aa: CAISEQISHGYTF; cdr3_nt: TGTGCCATCAGTGAGCAGATTTCGCATGGCTACACCTTC
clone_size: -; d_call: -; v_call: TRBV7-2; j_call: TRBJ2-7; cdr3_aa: CASSYFNSRYEQYF; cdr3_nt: TGTGCCAGCAGCTACTTCAACTCCCGCTACGAGCAGTACTTC
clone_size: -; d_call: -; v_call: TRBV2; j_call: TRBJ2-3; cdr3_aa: CASSEGNTQYF; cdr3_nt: TGTGCCAGCAGTGAGGGCAATACGCAGTATTTT
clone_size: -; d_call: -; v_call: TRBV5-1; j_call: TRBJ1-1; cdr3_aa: CASSLAAGMNTEAFF; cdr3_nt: TGCGCCAGCAGCTTGGCTGCGGGGATGAACACTGAAGCTTTCTTT
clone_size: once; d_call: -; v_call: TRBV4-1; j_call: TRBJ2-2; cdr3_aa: CASSLQGNTGELFF; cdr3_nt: TGCGCCAGCAGTCTCCAGGGGAACACCGGGGAGCTGTTTTTT
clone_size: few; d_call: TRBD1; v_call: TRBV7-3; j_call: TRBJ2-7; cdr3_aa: CASSQGQGAREQYF; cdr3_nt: TGTGCCAGCAGCCAGGGACAGGGGGCGCGTGAGCAGTACTTC